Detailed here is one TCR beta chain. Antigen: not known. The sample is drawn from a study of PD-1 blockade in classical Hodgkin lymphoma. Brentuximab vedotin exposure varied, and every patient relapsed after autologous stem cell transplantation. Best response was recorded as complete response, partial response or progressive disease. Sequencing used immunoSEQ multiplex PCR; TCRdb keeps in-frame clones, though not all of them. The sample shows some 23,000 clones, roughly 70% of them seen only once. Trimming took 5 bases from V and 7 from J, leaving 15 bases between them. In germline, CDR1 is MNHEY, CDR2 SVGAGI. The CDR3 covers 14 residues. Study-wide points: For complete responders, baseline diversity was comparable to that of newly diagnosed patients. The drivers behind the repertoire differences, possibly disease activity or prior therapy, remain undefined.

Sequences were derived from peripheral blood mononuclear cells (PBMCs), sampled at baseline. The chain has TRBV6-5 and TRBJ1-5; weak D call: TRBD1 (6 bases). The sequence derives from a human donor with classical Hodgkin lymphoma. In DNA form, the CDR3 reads TGTGCCAGCAGTCCTACAGGGCTCCGGCAGCCCCAGCATTTT. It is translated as CASSPTGLRQPQHF.